One sample yielded the 8 T cell receptor beta chains listed below, sequenced in a study of technical replicates of blood from a few donors (dated by TCRdb to the late 2010s). The library was generated by the immunoSEQ multiplex PCR assay. TCRdb took over this immuneACCESS table, retaining in-frame rearrangements with V and J assigned. Such tables are incomplete; in checked studies, under half of the missing clones stem from an unresolved V gene, and the remainder is unexplained. The sample yields 80,000 or so clones; around 94% were counted once. The ten top clones hold 0.38% of the sample. Source material: T cells isolated from PBMCs. The receptors shown here come from a human donor in good health.

The chain couples TRBV7-9 to TRBJ1-4; TRBD1 aligns across 7 bases. The CDR3 loop spans 14 amino acids. Trimming cost V 3 bases and J 8 bases; bases outside gene matches: 6. CDR1 and CDR2 (germline): SEHNR, FQNEAQ (reference sequence). The chain's CDR3 is CASSLGTEGEKLFF. CDR3 in DNA: TGTGCCAGCAGCTTGGGGACAGAGGGGGAAAAACTGTTTTTT.

This clone was seen only once. The V gene is TRBV29-1, the J gene TRBJ2-1; TRBD2 matches 13 bases. Looked up from germline, CDR1 is SQVTM and CDR2 is ANQGSEA. This CDR3 is built from 13 residues. Germline trimming cut 4 bases from V and 10 bases from J; bases unmatched to any gene: 4. DNA of the CDR3: TGCAGCGTTGGGACTAGCGGGAGCTGGGAGCAGTTCTTC. It encodes CSVGTSGSWEQFF.

The chain employs TRBV30 and TRBJ1-2; unclear D gene. V was trimmed by 0 bases and J by 3 bases, leaving 23 bases between them. The length of the CDR3 is 18 residues. Germline lookup yields CDR1 GTSNPN and CDR2 SVGIG (reference sequence). The DNA of the CDR3 is TGTGCCTGGAGTGTACCATATTATTCAGGAAAGAGCCACTATGGCTACACCTTC. Residues: CAWSVPYYSGKSHYGYTF.

V gene TRBV4-2 combines with J gene TRBJ2-7, with unresolved D. Germline CDR1 and CDR2: LGHNA and YNFKEQ. The CDR3 covers 11 residues. The ends were cut back, 1 base at V and 5 bases at J, with 3 bases in the middle. CDR3 protein: CASSQGNEQYF. The CDR3 bases are TGTGCCAGCAGCCAAGGTAACGAGCAGTACTTC.

The chain uses TRBV7-6 and TRBJ2-1; maybe TRBD1 (5 bases). The V end lost 1 base, the J end lost 2 bases, and 9 bases lay between the germline ends. This CDR3 comprises 15 residues. Germline V gives CDR1 SGHVS, CDR2 FNYEAQ. The CDR3 region has the DNA TGTGCCAGCAGCTTAGGTGGGGCCACCTACAATGAGCAGTTCTTC. Translating it yields CASSLGGATYNEQFF.

On this clone: The same CDR3 also results from other DNA sequences found in this sample. The CDR3 reads CASSLSGGSEQYF. For the CDR3, the DNA is TGTGCCAGCAGTTTATCAGGCGGCAGCGAGCAGTACTTC. This sequence joins TRBV27 and TRBJ2-7; unclear D gene. The length of the CDR3 is 13 residues. CDR1 is MNHEY and CDR2 is SMNVEV in the germline V gene (reference sequence). V lost 0 bases, J lost 6 bases, and 9 bases lay in between.

The V and J genes are TRBV30 and TRBJ2-3; TRBD2 is a possible D gene (6 bases). The CDR3 has 15 residues. Trimming shortened V by 1 base and J by 4 bases, and 15 bases separated the two germline ends. Germline values: CDR1 GTSNPN, CDR2 SVGIG (reference sequence). CDR3 in amino acids: CAWSEGPAGSDTQYF. The CDR3 bases are TGTGCCTGGAGTGAGGGCCCGGCGGGGTCAGATACGCAGTATTTT.

The chain combines TRBV7-9 with TRBJ1-2; D call uncertain. V lost 3 bases, J lost 3 bases, and 23 bases lay in between. Germline V gene data show CDR1 as SEHNR and CDR2 as FQNEAQ (reference sequence). The CDR3 totals 18 residues. CDR3 sequence reads: CASSLWLASRSIDYGYTF. Written as DNA, the CDR3 is TGTGCCAGCAGCTTGTGGTTGGCATCGAGGTCCATTGACTATGGCTACACCTTC. Using reference TRBV7-9 and TRBJ1-2 for the parts outside the CDR3, the full variable domain is DTGVSQNPRHKITKRGQNVTFRCDPISEHNRLYWYRQTLGQGPEFLTYFQNEAQLEKSRLLSDRFSAERPKGSFSTLEIQRTEQGDSAMYLCASSLWLASRSIDYGYTFGSGTRLTVV.